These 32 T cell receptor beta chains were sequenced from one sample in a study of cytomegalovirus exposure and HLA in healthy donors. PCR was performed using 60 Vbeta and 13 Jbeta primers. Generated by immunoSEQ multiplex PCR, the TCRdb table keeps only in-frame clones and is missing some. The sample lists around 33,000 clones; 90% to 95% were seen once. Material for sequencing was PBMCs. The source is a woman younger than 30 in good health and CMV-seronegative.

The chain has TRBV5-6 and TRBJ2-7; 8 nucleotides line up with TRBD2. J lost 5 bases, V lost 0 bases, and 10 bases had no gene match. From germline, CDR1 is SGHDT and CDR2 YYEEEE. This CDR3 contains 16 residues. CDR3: CASSLDVGTSLNEQYF. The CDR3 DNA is TGTGCCAGCAGCTTGGATGTCGGGACTAGTCTCAACGAGCAGTACTTC.

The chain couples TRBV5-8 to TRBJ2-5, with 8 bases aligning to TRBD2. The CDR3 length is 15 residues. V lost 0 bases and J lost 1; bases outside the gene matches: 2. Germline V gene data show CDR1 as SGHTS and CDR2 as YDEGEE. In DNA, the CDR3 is TGTGCCAGCAGCTTGGGGACTAGCTCCCAAGAGACCCAGTACTTC. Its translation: CASSLGTSSQETQYF.

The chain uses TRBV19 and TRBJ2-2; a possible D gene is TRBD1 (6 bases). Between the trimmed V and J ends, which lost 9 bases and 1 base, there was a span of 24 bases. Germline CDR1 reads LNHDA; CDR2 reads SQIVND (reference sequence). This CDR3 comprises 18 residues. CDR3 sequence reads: CASKDYREPTGNTGELFF. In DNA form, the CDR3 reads TGTGCCAGCAAAGACTACCGAGAACCGACAGGGAACACCGGGGAGCTGTTTTTT.

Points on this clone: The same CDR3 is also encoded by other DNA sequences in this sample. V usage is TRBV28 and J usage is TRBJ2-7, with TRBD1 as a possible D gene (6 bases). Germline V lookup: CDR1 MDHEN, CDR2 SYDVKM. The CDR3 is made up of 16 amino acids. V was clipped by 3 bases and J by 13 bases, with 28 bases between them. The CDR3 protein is CASSFRDMGAFQGQYF. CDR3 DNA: TGTGCCAGCAGTTTTAGGGACATGGGGGCATTTCAAGGGCAATACTTC.

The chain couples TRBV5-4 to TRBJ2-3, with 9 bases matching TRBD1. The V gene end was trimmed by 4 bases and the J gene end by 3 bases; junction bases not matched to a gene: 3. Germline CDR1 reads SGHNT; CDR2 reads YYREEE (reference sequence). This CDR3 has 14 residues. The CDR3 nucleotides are TGTGCCAGCAGCCACAGGGGGCAAACAGATACGCAGTATTTT. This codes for CASSHRGQTDTQYF.

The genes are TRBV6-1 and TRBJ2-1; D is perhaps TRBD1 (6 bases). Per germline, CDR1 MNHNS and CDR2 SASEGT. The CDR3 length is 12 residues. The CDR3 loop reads CASRGRVDEQFF. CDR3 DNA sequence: TGTGCTTCAAGGGGGAGAGTCGATGAGCAGTTCTTC.

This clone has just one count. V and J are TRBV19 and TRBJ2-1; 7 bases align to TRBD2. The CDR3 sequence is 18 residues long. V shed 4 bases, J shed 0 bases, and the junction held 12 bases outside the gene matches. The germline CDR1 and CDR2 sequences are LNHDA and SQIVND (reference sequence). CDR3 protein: CASSTHIAGFSSYNEQFF. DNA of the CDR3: TGTGCCAGTAGTACCCATATAGCGGGTTTTAGCTCCTACAATGAGCAGTTCTTC.

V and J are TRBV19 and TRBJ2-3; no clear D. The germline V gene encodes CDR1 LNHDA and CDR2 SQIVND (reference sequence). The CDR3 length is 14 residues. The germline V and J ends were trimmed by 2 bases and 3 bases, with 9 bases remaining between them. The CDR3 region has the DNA TGTGCCAGTAGTATACTAGTAAGGACAGATACGCAGTATTTT. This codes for CASSILVRTDTQYF.

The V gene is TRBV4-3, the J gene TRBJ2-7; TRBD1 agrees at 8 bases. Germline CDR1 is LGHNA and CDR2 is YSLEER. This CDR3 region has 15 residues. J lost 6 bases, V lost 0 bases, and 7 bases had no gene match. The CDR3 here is CASSQDRGQGAEQYF. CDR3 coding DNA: TGCGCCAGCAGCCAAGATCGGGGGCAGGGGGCCGAGCAGTACTTC.

The DNA of the CDR3 is TGTGCCAGCAATCCCCCCGCGCCCCCCCACAATGAGCAGTTCTTC. This sequence encodes CASNPPAPPHNEQFF. The chain employs TRBV2 and TRBJ2-1; the D is unclear. Per the germline V gene, CDR1 is SNHLY and CDR2 is FYNNEI. The CDR3 is 15 amino acids. V dropped 7 bases and J dropped 5 bases, with 18 bases sitting between them.

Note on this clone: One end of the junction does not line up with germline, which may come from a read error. CDR3 in amino acids: CASSRLSGSWAGELFF. The CDR3, as DNA: TGTGCTAGCAGCCGCCTTAGCGGGAGTTGGGCCGGGGAGCTGTTTTTT. J is TRBJ2-2 and V is TRBV7-7; 9 bases line up with TRBD2. The CDR3 is 16 amino acids. CDR1 and CDR2 from the germline V gene are SSHAT and FNYEAQ (reference sequence). Complete variable domain (other parts from reference TRBV7-7 and TRBJ2-2): GAGVSQSPRYKVTKRGQDVTLRCDPISSHATLYWYQQALGQGPEFLTYFNYEAQPDKSGLPSDRFSAERPEGSISTLTIQRTEQRDSAMYRCASSRLSGSWAGELFFGEGSRLTVL.

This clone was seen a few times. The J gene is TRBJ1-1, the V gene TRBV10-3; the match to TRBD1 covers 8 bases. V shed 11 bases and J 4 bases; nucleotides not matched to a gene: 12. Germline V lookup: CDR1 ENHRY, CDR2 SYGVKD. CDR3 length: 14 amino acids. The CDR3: CAVLQGGEGTEAFF. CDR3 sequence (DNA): TGTGCCGTGTTACAGGGGGGCGAGGGCACTGAAGCTTTCTTT.

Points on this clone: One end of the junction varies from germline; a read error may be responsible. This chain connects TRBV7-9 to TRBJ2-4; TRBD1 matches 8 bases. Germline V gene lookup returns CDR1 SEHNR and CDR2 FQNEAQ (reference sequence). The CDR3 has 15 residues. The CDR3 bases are TGTTCCAGCAGCTCTCTACAGGGGGTGGAAAACATTCAGTACTTC. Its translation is CSSSSLQGVENIQYF.

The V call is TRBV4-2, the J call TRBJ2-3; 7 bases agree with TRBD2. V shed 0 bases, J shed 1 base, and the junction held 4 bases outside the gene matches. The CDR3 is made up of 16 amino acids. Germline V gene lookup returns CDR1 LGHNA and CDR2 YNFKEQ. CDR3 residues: CASSQDRAGGTDTQYF. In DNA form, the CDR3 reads TGTGCCAGCAGCCAAGATAGGGCGGGAGGCACAGATACGCAGTATTTT.

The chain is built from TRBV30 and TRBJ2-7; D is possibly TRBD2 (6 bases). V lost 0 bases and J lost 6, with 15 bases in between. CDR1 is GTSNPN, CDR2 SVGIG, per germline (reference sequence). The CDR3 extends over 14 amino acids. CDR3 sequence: CAWSVGLGASEQYF. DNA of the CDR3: TGTGCCTGGAGTGTGGGACTGGGAGCATCCGAGCAGTACTTC.

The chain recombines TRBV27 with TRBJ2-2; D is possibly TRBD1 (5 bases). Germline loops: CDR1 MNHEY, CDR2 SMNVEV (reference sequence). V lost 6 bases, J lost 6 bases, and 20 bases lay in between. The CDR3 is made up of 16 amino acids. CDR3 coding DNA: TGTGCCAGCAGCCCCTCCGGCAGGGTGATGTCCGGGGAGCTGTTTTTT. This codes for CASSPSGRVMSGELFF.

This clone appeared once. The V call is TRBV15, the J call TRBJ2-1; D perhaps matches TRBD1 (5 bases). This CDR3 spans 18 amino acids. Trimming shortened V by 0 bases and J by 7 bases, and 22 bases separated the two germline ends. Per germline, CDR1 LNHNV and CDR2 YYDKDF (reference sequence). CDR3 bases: TGTGCCACCAGCAGAGATCTCGGCAGGGTTCCTACAATTAATGAGCAGTTCTTC. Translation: CATSRDLGRVPTINEQFF.

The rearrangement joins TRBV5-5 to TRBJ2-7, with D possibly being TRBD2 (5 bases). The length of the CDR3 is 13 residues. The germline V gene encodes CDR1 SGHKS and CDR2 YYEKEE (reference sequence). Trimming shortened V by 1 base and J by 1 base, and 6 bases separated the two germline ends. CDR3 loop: CASSLIASYEQYF. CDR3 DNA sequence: TGTGCCAGCAGCTTGATAGCGTCCTACGAGCAGTACTTC.

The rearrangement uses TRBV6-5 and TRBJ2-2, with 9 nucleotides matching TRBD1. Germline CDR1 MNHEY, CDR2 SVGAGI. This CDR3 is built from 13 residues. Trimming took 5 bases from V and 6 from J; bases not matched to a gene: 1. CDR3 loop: CASSTGGAGELFF. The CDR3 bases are TGTGCCAGCAGTACAGGGGGCGCCGGGGAGCTGTTTTTT.

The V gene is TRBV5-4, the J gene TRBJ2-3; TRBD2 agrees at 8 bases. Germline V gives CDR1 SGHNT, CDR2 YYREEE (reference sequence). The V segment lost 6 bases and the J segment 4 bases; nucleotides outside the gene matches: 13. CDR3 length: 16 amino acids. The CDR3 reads CASTKGGTRDPDTQYF. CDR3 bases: TGTGCCAGCACCAAAGGGGGGACTAGAGATCCAGATACGCAGTATTTT.

CDR3 in amino acids: CASSYPGTGVETQYF. The CDR3 DNA reads as TGTGCCAGCAGTTATCCAGGGACAGGGGTGGAGACCCAGTACTTC. The V call is TRBV6-5, the J call TRBJ2-5; the match to TRBD1 covers 10 bases. Germline CDR1 reads MNHEY; CDR2 reads SVGAGI. The CDR3 extends over 15 amino acids. The ends lost 3 bases at V and 5 bases at J; junction bases unmatched: 6.

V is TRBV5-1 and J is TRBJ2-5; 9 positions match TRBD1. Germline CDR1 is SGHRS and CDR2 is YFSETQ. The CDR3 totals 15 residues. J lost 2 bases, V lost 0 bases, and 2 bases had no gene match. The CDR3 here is CASSLGQGVQETQYF. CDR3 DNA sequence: TGCGCCAGCAGCTTGGGACAGGGGGTTCAAGAGACCCAGTACTTC.

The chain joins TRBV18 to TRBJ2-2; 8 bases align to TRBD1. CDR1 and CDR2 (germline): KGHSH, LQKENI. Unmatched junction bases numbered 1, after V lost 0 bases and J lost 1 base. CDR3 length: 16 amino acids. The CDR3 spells CASSPPGTGNTGELFF. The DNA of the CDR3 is TGTGCCAGCTCACCACCCGGGACAGGGAACACCGGGGAGCTGTTTTTT.

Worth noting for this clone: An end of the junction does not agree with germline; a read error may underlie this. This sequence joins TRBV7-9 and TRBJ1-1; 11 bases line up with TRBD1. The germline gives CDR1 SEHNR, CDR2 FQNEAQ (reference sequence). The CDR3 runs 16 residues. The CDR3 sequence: CSSSLAGTGGNTEAFF. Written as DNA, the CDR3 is TGTTCCAGCAGCTTAGCCGGGACAGGGGGGAACACTGAAGCTTTCTTT.

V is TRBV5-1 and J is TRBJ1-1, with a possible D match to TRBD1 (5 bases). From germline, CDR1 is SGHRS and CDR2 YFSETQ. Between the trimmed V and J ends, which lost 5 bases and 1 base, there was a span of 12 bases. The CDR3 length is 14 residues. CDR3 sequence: CASSSRGGNTEAFF. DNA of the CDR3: TGCGCCAGCAGTTCGAGGGGAGGGAACACTGAAGCTTTCTTT.

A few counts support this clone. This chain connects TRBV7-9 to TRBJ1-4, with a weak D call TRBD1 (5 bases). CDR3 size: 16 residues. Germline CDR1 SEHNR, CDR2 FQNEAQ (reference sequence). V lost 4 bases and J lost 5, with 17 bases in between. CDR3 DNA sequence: TGTGCCAGCAGCTCGCGAGACAGCACCGAAAATGAAAAACTGTTTTTT. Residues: CASSSRDSTENEKLFF.

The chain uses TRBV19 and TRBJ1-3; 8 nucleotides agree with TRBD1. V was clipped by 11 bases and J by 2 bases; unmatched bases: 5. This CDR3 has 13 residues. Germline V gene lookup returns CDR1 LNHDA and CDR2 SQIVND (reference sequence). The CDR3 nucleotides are TGTGCCGGCCCACAGGGGGCTGGAAACACCATATATTTT. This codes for CAGPQGAGNTIYF. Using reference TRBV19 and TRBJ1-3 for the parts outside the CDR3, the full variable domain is DGGITQSPKYLFRKEGQNVTLSCEQNLNHDAMYWYRQDPGQGLRLIYYSQIVNDFQKGDIAEGYSVSREKKESFPLTVTSAQKNPTAFYLCAGPQGAGNTIYFGEGSWLTVV.

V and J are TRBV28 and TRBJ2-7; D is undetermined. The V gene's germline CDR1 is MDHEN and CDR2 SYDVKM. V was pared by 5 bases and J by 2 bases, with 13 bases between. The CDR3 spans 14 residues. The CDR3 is CASSPERLAYEQYF. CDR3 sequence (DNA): TGTGCCAGCAGTCCAGAGCGTCTTGCCTACGAGCAGTACTTC.

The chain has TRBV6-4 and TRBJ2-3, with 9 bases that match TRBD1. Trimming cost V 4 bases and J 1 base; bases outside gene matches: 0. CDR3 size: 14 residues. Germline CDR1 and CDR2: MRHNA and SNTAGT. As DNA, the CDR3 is TGTGCCAGCAGTGGGACAGGGGGCACAGATACGCAGTATTTT. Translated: CASSGTGGTDTQYF.

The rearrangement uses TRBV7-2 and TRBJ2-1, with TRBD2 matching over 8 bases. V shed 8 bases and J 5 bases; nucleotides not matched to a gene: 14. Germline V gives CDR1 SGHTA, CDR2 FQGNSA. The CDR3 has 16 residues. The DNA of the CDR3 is TGTGCCAGCCGCCTCCTCGGGGGGGGCAATCACAATGAGCAGTTCTTC. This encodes CASRLLGGGNHNEQFF.

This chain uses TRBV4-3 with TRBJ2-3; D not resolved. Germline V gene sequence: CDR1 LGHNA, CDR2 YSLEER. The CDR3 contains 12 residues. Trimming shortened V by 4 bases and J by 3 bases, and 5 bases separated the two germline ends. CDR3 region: CASSPPTDTQYF. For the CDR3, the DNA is TGCGCCAGCAGCCCTCCGACAGATACGCAGTATTTT.

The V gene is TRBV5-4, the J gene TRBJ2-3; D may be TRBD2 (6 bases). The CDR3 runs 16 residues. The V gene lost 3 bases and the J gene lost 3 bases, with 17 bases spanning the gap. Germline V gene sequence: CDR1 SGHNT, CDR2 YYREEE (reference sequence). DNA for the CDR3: TGTGCCAGCAGCTCTGGACGGTCGGGGAGGACAGATACGCAGTATTTT. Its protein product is CASSSGRSGRTDTQYF.